Following are 32 T cell receptor beta chains from one sample sequenced in a study of cytomegalovirus exposure and HLA in healthy donors. The table came from immunoSEQ multiplex PCR; TCRdb's copy has only in-frame clones and leaves some out. The repertoire holds 260,000 or so clones, with 85% to 90% as singletons. The sample was PBMCs. Source of these receptors: a woman aged 18-29 years in good health and CMV-seronegative.

The V call is TRBV7-2, the J call TRBJ2-7; D remains unclear. Trimming removed 5 bases from V and 7 bases from J, with 15 bases in between. The CDR3 runs 13 residues. Germline CDR1 SGHTA, CDR2 FQGNSA. This CDR3 reads CASSPPTVGEQYF. In DNA, the CDR3 is TGTGCCAGCAGCCCCCCGACCGTCGGGGAGCAGTACTTC.

The V and J genes are TRBV7-9 and TRBJ1-2, with D possibly being TRBD1 (5 bases). Germline CDR1 is SEHNR and CDR2 is FQNEAQ (reference sequence). The V end lost 1 base, the J end lost 1 base, and 7 bases lay between the germline ends. This CDR3 comprises 14 residues. The CDR3 is CASSLGGVNYGYTF. In nucleotides, the CDR3 is TGTGCCAGCAGCTTAGGGGGCGTTAACTATGGCTACACCTTC.

The rearrangement uses TRBV28 and TRBJ2-7; D call uncertain. CDR1 is MDHEN, CDR2 SYDVKM, per germline. The CDR3 contains 15 residues. V shed 4 bases and J shed 2 bases, with 15 bases lying between them. The CDR3 DNA reads TGTGCCAGCAGTTCCAGGTTCTACAGAACCTACGAGCAGTACTTC. Its translation is CASSSRFYRTYEQYF.

The chain carries TRBV4-1 and TRBJ2-7; D gene uncertain. The ends were cut back, 5 bases at V and 4 bases at J, with 18 bases in the middle. The germline V gene encodes CDR1 MGHRA and CDR2 YSYEKL. The CDR3 spans 15 residues. The CDR3 is CASSYAAKLIYEQYF. CDR3 coding DNA: TGCGCCAGCAGCTATGCGGCGAAGCTGATTTACGAGCAGTACTTC.

The genes are TRBV5-1 and TRBJ2-5, with 10 bases lining up with TRBD1. CDR3 size: 16 residues. Germline loops: CDR1 SGHRS, CDR2 YFSETQ. V lost 5 bases, J lost 4 bases, and 11 bases stayed unmatched. The CDR3 sequence: CASSYRGQGFVETQYF. CDR3 DNA: TGCGCCAGCAGTTATAGGGGACAGGGGTTCGTAGAGACCCAGTACTTC.

The chain uses TRBV2 and TRBJ2-7; weak D call: TRBD1 (5 bases). Germline CDR1 is SNHLY and CDR2 is FYNNEI. CDR3 size: 13 residues. Trimming removed 7 bases from V and 2 bases from J, with 12 bases in between. Here the CDR3 reads CASKDSVTYEQYF. The CDR3 DNA sequence: TGTGCCAGCAAAGACAGTGTCACCTACGAGCAGTACTTC. Full variable domain (outside the CDR3, taken from reference TRBV2 and TRBJ2-7): EPEVTQTPSHQVTQMGQEVILRCVPISNHLYFYWYRQILGQKVEFLVSFYNNEISEKSEIFDDQFSVERPDGSNFTLKIRSTKLEDSAMYFCASKDSVTYEQYFGPGTRLTVT.

The V call is TRBV23-1, the J call TRBJ1-5; D remains ambiguous. TRBV23-1 is placed among ORFs of uncertain function. Trimming took 3 bases from V and 4 from J, leaving 16 bases between them. The CDR3 has 16 residues. CDR3 amino acids: CASSHPDPILNQPQHF. The CDR3 nucleotides are TGCGCCAGCAGTCACCCAGACCCTATACTAAATCAGCCCCAGCATTTT.

CDR3 amino acids: CASSLATSGGRTDTQYF. CDR3 coding DNA: TGTGCCAGCAGTCTGGCTACTAGCGGGGGGCGCACAGATACGCAGTATTTT. The V gene is TRBV28, the J gene TRBJ2-3; TRBD2 aligns across 12 bases. The junction had 7 bases not matched to a gene; V was cut back by 5 bases and J by 1 base. Germline V CDR1 and CDR2: MDHEN, SYDVKM. CDR3 length: 17 residues.

The rearrangement joins TRBV7-2 to TRBJ2-7; 13 nucleotides agree with TRBD2. Trimming took 3 bases from V and 3 from J; bases not matched to a gene: 2. Germline CDR1 SGHTA, CDR2 FQGNSA. The CDR3 length is 15 residues. CDR3 amino acids: CASSLGTSGIYEQYF. CDR3 in DNA: TGTGCCAGCAGCTTGGGGACTAGCGGGATCTACGAGCAGTACTTC.

The V call is TRBV5-1, the J call TRBJ2-1, with TRBD1 as a possible D gene (6 bases). The CDR3 is 16 residues long. V was clipped by 0 bases and J by 4 bases, with 14 bases between them. Looked up from germline, CDR1 is SGHRS and CDR2 is YFSETQ. CDR3 bases: TGCGCCAGCAGCTTGGAGGTACCAGGGGAGTACAATGAGCAGTTCTTC. Its protein is CASSLEVPGEYNEQFF.

This rearrangement joins TRBV2 to TRBJ2-1; 9 nucleotides agree with TRBD2. CDR1 SNHLY and CDR2 FYNNEI come from the germline V gene. The CDR3 is 17 amino acids. The ends lost 6 bases at V and 1 base at J; junction bases unmatched: 10. The DNA for the CDR3 is TGTGCCAGCAGCCCTAGCGGGATCCGCGCTTCCTACAATGAGCAGTTCTTC. This encodes CASSPSGIRASYNEQFF.

The gene calls are TRBV14 and TRBJ1-5, with 8 bases matching TRBD1. Germline CDR1 is SGHDN and CDR2 is FVKESK. The CDR3 loop spans 14 amino acids. J gave up 5 bases and V 1 base, and 1 base lay outside the gene matches. The CDR3 here is CASSQAGQDQPQHF. The CDR3 nucleotides read TGTGCCAGCAGCCAAGCGGGACAGGATCAGCCCCAGCATTTT. Using reference TRBV14 and TRBJ1-5 for the parts outside the CDR3, the full variable domain is EAGVTQFPSHSVIEKGQTVTLRCDPISGHDNLYWYRRVMGKEIKFLLHFVKESKQDESGMPNNRFLAERTGGTYSTLKVQPAELEDSGVYFCASSQAGQDQPQHFGDGTRLSIL.

The chain joins TRBV25-1 to TRBJ2-3, with TRBD1 matching 8 bases. Germline V gives CDR1 MGHDK, CDR2 SYGVNS. With V trimmed by 3 bases and J by 1 base, 6 bases remained unmatched. CDR3 length equals 16 residues. In nucleotides, the CDR3 is TGTGCCAGCAGTGACGGGACAGGACCGCGCACAGATACGCAGTATTTT. It translates to CASSDGTGPRTDTQYF.

The chain couples TRBV4-3 to TRBJ1-2; D gene ambiguous. Looked up from germline, CDR1 is LGHNA and CDR2 is YSLEER. CDR3 length equals 14 residues. V was cut by 1 base and J by 7 bases, with 13 bases left in between. Here the CDR3 reads CASSQVPGMGGYTF. The DNA of the CDR3 is TGCGCCAGCAGCCAAGTTCCGGGGATGGGTGGCTACACCTTC.

The chain uses TRBV5-1 and TRBJ2-5; 7 nucleotides line up with TRBD1. The CDR3 totals 14 residues. The germline CDR1 and CDR2 sequences are SGHRS and YFSETQ. J was trimmed by 1 base and V by 1 base; bases with no gene match: 1. In nucleotides, the CDR3 is TGCGCCAGCAGCTTGTGGACAGGCCAAGAGACCCAGTACTTC. It is translated as CASSLWTGQETQYF.

The chain links TRBV7-7 to TRBJ2-3, with 10 nucleotides matching TRBD1. Germline CDR1 and CDR2: SSHAT and FNYEAQ (reference sequence). The CDR3 sequence is 14 residues long. J lost 6 bases, V lost 5 bases, and 5 bases had no gene match. The chain's CDR3 is CASSPDRGDDTQYF. The CDR3 nucleotides read TGTGCCAGCAGCCCGGACAGGGGGGACGATACGCAGTATTTT. Together with reference TRBV7-7 and TRBJ2-3, the CDR3 gives the full variable domain: GAGVSQSPRYKVTKRGQDVTLRCDPISSHATLYWYQQALGQGPEFLTYFNYEAQPDKSGLPSDRFSAERPEGSISTLTIQRTEQRDSAMYRCASSPDRGDDTQYFGPGTRLTVL.

The rearrangement joins TRBV6-5 to TRBJ1-1, with D unresolved. This CDR3 has 11 residues. V lost 4 bases to trimming and J lost 10 bases, with 10 bases between them. Germline V CDR1 and CDR2: MNHEY, SVGAGI. CDR3 amino acids: CASSSYIGAFF. The CDR3 DNA sequence: TGTGCCAGCAGTTCCTATATTGGAGCTTTCTTT.

The rearrangement uses TRBV19 and TRBJ2-7; 8 bases are shared with TRBD2. Per the germline V gene, CDR1 is LNHDA and CDR2 is SQIVND (reference sequence). The CDR3 consists of 15 residues. The ends lost 9 bases at V and 2 bases at J; junction bases unmatched: 12. CDR3 sequence: CASRTAGLGAYEQYF. CDR3 DNA sequence: TGTGCCAGCAGGACCGCGGGACTAGGGGCCTACGAGCAGTACTTC.

The chain has TRBV27 and TRBJ1-5; no clear D. The CDR3 sequence is 13 residues long. Germline V CDR1 and CDR2: MNHEY, SMNVEV (reference sequence). V dropped 2 bases and J dropped 1 base, with 3 bases sitting between them. In nucleotides, the CDR3 is TGTGCCAGCAGTTTAACAAGCAATCAGCCCCAGCATTTT. The encoded protein is CASSLTSNQPQHF.

The chain combines TRBV5-6 with TRBJ2-5; 9 nucleotides match TRBD2. Germline CDR1 and CDR2: SGHDT and YYEEEE. The CDR3 contains 18 residues. The V gene end was trimmed by 4 bases and the J gene end by 3 bases; junction bases not matched to a gene: 16. DNA for the CDR3: TGTGCCAGCAGCGCTATTCCTAGACTAGCGGATAACAAAGAGACCCAGTACTTC. Translating it yields CASSAIPRLADNKETQYF.

The chain is built from TRBV18 and TRBJ2-7; the D is unclear. CDR1 is KGHSH and CDR2 is LQKENI in the germline V gene. The length of the CDR3 is 13 residues. The V end lost 1 base, the J end lost 4 bases, and 8 bases lay between the germline ends. CDR3 region: CASSPLAAYEQYF. DNA of the CDR3: TGTGCCAGCTCACCACTAGCCGCATACGAGCAGTACTTC.

The chain has TRBV5-6 and TRBJ1-1; no clear D. The germline V gene has CDR1 SGHDT and CDR2 YYEEEE. V was shortened by 0 bases and J by 6 bases, with 9 bases between the two germline ends. This CDR3 has 13 residues. The CDR3 is CASSLGDGAEAFF. CDR3 DNA: TGTGCCAGCAGCTTGGGCGATGGAGCTGAAGCTTTCTTT. Complete variable domain (other parts from reference TRBV5-6 and TRBJ1-1): DAGVTQSPTHLIKTRGQQVTLRCSPKSGHDTVSWYQQALGQGPQFIFQYYEEEERQRGNFPDRFSGHQFPNYSSELNVNALLLGDSALYLCASSLGDGAEAFFGQGTRLTVV.

The chain is built from TRBV13 and TRBJ2-5; D is ambiguous. Trimming stripped 1 base from V and 7 bases from J, with 7 bases between. Germline values: CDR1 PRHDT, CDR2 FYEKMQ (reference sequence). CDR3 size: 12 residues. The CDR3 spells CASSLESGTQYF. The CDR3 DNA reads TGTGCCAGCAGCTTAGAATCGGGGACCCAGTACTTC.

The gene calls are TRBV7-2 and TRBJ1-4; the match to TRBD1 covers 7 bases. Per the germline V gene, CDR1 is SGHTA and CDR2 is FQGNSA. This CDR3 has 15 residues. The junction had 11 bases not matched to a gene; V was cut back by 5 bases and J by 8 bases. CDR3 bases: TGTGCCAGCAGCCTCAACAGGGGATTCGGGGAAAAACTGTTTTTT. This sequence encodes CASSLNRGFGEKLFF.

The J gene is TRBJ2-5, the V gene TRBV7-2; 13 bases line up with TRBD2. This CDR3 contains 16 residues. The germline V gene has CDR1 SGHTA and CDR2 FQGNSA. The ends lost 1 base at V and 4 bases at J; junction bases unmatched: 3. CDR3 protein: CASSLDRLAGGETQYF. DNA for the CDR3: TGTGCCAGCAGCTTAGACCGACTAGCGGGAGGAGAGACCCAGTACTTC.

This sequence joins TRBV28 and TRBJ2-7; tentative D call: TRBD1 (6 bases). The CDR3 is made up of 12 amino acids. The ends were cut back, 8 bases at V and 5 bases at J, with 13 bases in the middle. Germline V CDR1 and CDR2: MDHEN, SYDVKM. Here the CDR3 DNA reads TGTGCCAGCGGGGGCAGCGGTAACGAGCAGTACTTC. Translation gives CASGGSGNEQYF.

This chain links TRBV30 with TRBJ1-3; possible D gene TRBD1, 5 bases. The germline V gene has CDR1 GTSNPN and CDR2 SVGIG (reference sequence). The CDR3 is made up of 14 amino acids. The ends were cut back, 3 bases at V and 1 base at J, with 10 bases in the middle. CDR3 loop: CAWSPGTSGNTIYF. The CDR3 DNA follows: TGTGCCTGGAGCCCCGGGACTTCTGGAAACACCATATATTTT.

This chain joins TRBV9 and TRBJ1-1, with D possibly matching TRBD1 (5 bases). The V gene lost 6 bases and the J gene lost 0 bases, with 15 bases spanning the gap. CDR1 is SGDLS and CDR2 is YYNGEE in the germline V gene. The CDR3 loop spans 15 amino acids. The CDR3 protein is CASTPGKGLNTEAFF. CDR3 sequence (DNA): TGTGCCAGCACCCCAGGTAAGGGGCTGAACACTGAAGCTTTCTTT.

J is TRBJ2-1 and V is TRBV9; 8 positions agree with TRBD1. J was trimmed by 7 bases and V by 3 bases; bases with no gene match: 15. Germline CDR1 is SGDLS and CDR2 is YYNGEE. CDR3 length: 17 residues. Written as DNA, the CDR3 is TGTGCCAGCAGCGCGGGGCCGGGACAGGCCGGAACGAATGAGCAGTTCTTC. Protein sequence: CASSAGPGQAGTNEQFF.

The V and J genes are TRBV5-1 and TRBJ2-3, with 11 bases identical to TRBD2. CDR3 length: 16 residues. Unmatched junction bases numbered 4, after V lost 1 base and J lost 3 bases. Germline V gene sequence: CDR1 SGHRS, CDR2 YFSETQ. The CDR3 sequence is CASSLSSSGRTDTQYF. CDR3 bases: TGCGCCAGCAGCTTGTCGTCTAGCGGGAGGACAGATACGCAGTATTTT.

The gene calls are TRBV25-1 and TRBJ2-7; 11 bases are a match to TRBD2. Germline values: CDR1 MGHDK, CDR2 SYGVNS. With V trimmed by 3 bases and J by 3 bases, 4 bases remained unmatched. CDR3 length: 15 residues. In DNA form, the CDR3 reads TGTGCCAGCAGTGAGGGACTAGCGGAGAACTACGAGCAGTACTTC. Encoded protein: CASSEGLAENYEQYF.

Details on this clone: The same CDR3 also results from other DNA sequences found in this sample. CDR3 loop: CASSFQGNQPQHF. CDR3 DNA: TGTGCCAGCAGTTTCCAGGGGAATCAGCCCCAGCATTTT. J is TRBJ1-5 and V is TRBV27; the D gene is possibly TRBD1 (6 bases). The germline gives CDR1 MNHEY, CDR2 SMNVEV (reference sequence). This CDR3 spans 13 amino acids. V lost 3 bases and J lost 4, with 7 bases in between.